This paragraph reports one T cell receptor beta chain. The data were taken from a study of blood T cell repertoires in COVID-19. Per the study methods: For nucleated cells, counts were estimated from reference gene primer amplification. Sequencing used immunoSEQ multiplex PCR; TCRdb keeps in-frame clones, though not all of them. V, J and clone size were drawn from that table, and D and trimming were deduced from the DNA. The sample has around 170,000 clones; roughly four fifths are singletons. The sequencing input was peripheral blood. The source is a woman between 35 and 50 years old with acute or convalescent COVID-19.

The DNA of the CDR3 is TGTGCCAGCAGGCAGACAGAGAATTCACCCCTCCACTTT. This gives the protein CASRQTENSPLHF. The gene calls are TRBV2 and TRBJ1-6; perhaps TRBD1 as D (5 bases). Germline assignment: CDR1 SNHLY and CDR2 FYNNEI. The CDR3 loop spans 13 amino acids. Trimming took 6 bases from V and 7 from J, leaving 10 bases between them.